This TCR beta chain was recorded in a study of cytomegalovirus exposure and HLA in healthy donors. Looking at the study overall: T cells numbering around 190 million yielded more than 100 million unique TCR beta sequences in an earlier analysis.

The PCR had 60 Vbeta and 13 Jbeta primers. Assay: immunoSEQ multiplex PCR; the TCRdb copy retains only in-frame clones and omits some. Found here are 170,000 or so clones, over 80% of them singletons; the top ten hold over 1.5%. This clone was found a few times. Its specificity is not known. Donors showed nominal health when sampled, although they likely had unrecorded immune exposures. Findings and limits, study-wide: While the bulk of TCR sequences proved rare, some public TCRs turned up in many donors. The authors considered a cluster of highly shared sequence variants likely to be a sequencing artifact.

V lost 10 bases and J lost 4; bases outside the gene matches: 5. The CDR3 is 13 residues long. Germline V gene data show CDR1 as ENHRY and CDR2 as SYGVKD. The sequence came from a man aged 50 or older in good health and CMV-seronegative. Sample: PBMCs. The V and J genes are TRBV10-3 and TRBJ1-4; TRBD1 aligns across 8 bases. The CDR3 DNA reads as TGTGCCACCGGACAGGGTAATAATGAAAAACTGTTTTTT. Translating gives CATGQGNNEKLFF.